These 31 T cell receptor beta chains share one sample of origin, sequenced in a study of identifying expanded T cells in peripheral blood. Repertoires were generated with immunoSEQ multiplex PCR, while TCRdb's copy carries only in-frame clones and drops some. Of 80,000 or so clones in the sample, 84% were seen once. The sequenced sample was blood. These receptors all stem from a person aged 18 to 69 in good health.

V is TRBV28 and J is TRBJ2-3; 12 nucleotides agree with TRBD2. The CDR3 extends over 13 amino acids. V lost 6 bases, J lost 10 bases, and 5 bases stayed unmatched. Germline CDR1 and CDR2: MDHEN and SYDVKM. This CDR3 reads CASSRTSGTAQYF. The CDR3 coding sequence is TGTGCCAGCAGCCGGACTAGCGGGACCGCGCAGTATTTT.

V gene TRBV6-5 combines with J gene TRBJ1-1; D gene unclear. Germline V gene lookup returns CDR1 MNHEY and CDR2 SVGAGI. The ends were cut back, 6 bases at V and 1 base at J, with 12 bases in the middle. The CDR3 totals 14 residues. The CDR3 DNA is TGTGCCAGCAGCCCTTCTAATCAGAACACTGAAGCTTTCTTT. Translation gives CASSPSNQNTEAFF.

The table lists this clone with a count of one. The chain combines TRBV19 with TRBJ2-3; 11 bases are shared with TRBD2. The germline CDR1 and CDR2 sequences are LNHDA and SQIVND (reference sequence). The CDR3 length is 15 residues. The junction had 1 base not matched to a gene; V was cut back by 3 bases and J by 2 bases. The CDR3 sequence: CASSMTSGTTDTQYF. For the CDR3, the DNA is TGTGCCAGTAGTATGACTAGCGGGACCACAGATACGCAGTATTTT.

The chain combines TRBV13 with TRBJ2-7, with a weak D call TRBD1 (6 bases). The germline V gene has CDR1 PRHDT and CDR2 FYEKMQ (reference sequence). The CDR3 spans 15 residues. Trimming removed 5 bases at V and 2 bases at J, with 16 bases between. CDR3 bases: TGTGCCAGCAGCGCCCAACCCAAGGGGGCCTACGAGCAGTACTTC. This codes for CASSAQPKGAYEQYF.

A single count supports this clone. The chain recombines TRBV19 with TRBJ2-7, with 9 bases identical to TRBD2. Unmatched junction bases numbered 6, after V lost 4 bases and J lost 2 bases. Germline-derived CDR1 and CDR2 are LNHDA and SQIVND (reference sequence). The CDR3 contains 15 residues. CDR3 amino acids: CASSNPSGRPYEQYF. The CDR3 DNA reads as TGTGCCAGTAGTAATCCCAGCGGGAGGCCCTACGAGCAGTACTTC.

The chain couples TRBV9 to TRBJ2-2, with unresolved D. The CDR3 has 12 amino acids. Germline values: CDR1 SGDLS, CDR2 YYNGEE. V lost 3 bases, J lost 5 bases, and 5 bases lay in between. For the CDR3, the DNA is TGTGCCAGCAGCGATAGAACCGGGGAGCTGTTTTTT. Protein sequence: CASSDRTGELFF.

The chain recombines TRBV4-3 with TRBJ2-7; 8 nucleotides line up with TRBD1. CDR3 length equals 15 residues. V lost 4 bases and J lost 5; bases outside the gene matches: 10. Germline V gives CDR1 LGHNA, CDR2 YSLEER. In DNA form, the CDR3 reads TGCGCCAGCAGCCTCGACGGAGGACAGGGAAACGAGCAGTACTTC. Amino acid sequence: CASSLDGGQGNEQYF.

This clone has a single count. CDR3 bases: TGTGCCAGCAGCACCGACAGGGATGGATTGCAGTTCTTC. Protein product: CASSTDRDGLQFF. The genes are TRBV2 and TRBJ2-1, with TRBD1 matching over 7 bases. The germline CDR1 and CDR2 sequences are SNHLY and FYNNEI. The CDR3 length is 13 residues. Germline trimming cut 6 bases from V and 12 bases from J; bases unmatched to any gene: 11.

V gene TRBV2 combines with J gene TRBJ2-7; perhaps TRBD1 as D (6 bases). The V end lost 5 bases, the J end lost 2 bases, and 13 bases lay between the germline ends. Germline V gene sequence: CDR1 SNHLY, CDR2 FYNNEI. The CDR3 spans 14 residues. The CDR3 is CASSLYRAPYEQYF. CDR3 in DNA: TGTGCCAGCAGTTTGTACAGGGCACCCTACGAGCAGTACTTC.

CDR3 in DNA: TGTGCCAGCAGCGTAGACGGAAGTGCGTCCCAGTACTTC. This translates into CASSVDGSASQYF. V gene TRBV9 combines with J gene TRBJ2-5; D is ambiguous. There are 13 residues in the CDR3. Per the germline V gene, CDR1 is SGDLS and CDR2 is YYNGEE. Deletions cut 0 bases from V and 9 bases from J, with 12 bases between.

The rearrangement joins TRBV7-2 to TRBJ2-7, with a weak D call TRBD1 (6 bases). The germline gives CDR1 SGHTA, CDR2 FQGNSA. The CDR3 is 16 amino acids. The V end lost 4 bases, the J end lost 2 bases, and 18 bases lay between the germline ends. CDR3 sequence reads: CASSSSMGAETYEQYF. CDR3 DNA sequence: TGTGCCAGCAGCTCAAGTATGGGGGCGGAGACCTACGAGCAGTACTTC.

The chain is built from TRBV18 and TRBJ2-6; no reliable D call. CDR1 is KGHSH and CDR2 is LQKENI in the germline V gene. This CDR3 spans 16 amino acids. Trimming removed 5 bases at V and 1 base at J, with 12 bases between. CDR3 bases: TGTGCCAGCTCATTCTCCGTAGATTCTGGGGCCAACGTCCTGACTTTC. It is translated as CASSFSVDSGANVLTF.

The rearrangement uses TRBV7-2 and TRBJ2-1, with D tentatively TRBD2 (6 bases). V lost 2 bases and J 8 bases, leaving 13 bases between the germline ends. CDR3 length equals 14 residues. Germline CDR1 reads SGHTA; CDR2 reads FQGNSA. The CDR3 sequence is CASSLRGTFDEQFF. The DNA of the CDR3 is TGTGCCAGCAGCTTACGCGGGACTTTCGATGAGCAGTTCTTC.

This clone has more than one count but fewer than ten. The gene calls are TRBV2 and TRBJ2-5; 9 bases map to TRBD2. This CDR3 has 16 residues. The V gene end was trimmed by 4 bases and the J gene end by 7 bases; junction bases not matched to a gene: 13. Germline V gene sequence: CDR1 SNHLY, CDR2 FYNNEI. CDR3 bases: TGTGCCAGCAGTGTAGGGTCTAGCGGGGCAGAGGGGACCCAGTACTTC. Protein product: CASSVGSSGAEGTQYF.

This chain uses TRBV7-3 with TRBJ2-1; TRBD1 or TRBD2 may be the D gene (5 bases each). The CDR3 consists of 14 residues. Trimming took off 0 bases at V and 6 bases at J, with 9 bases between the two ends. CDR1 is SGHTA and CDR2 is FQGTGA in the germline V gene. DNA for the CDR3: TGTGCCAGCAGCTTAACCTGGGGGTCCAATGAGCAGTTCTTC. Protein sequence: CASSLTWGSNEQFF.

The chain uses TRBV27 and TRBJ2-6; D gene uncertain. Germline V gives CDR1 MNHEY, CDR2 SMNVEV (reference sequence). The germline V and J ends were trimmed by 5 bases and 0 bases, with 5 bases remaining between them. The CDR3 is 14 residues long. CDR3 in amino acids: CASSDLSGANVLTF. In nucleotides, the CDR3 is TGTGCCAGCAGTGACCTCTCTGGGGCCAACGTCCTGACTTTC.

The DNA for the CDR3 is TGTGCCAGCAGCCCCCTCTCTTCTTACAATGAGCAGTTCTTC. It specifies CASSPLSSYNEQFF. J is TRBJ2-1 and V is TRBV5-4, with no clear D. V lost 4 bases and J lost 4, with 12 bases in between. The CDR3 contains 14 residues. CDR1 is SGHNT and CDR2 is YYREEE in the germline V gene (reference sequence).

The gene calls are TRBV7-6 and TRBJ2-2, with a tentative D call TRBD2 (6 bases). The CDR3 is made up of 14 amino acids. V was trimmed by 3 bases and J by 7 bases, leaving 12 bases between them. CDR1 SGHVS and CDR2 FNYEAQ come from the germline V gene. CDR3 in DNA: TGTGCCAGCAGCTTCGGGGGAGGTAGCGGGGAGCTGTTTTTT. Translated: CASSFGGGSGELFF.

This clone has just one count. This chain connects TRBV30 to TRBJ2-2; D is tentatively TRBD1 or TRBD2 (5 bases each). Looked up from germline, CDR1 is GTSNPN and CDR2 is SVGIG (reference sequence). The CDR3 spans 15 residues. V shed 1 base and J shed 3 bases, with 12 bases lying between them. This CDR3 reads CAWSGLLGDTGELFF. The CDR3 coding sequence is TGTGCCTGGAGTGGATTACTAGGGGACACCGGGGAGCTGTTTTTT.

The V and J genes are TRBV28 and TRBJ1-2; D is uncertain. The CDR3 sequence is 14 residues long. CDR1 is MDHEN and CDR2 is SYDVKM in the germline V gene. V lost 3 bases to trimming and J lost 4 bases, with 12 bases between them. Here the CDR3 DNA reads TGTGCCAGCAGTTTCTCGCTGGGGAGCTATGGCTACACCTTC. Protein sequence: CASSFSLGSYGYTF.

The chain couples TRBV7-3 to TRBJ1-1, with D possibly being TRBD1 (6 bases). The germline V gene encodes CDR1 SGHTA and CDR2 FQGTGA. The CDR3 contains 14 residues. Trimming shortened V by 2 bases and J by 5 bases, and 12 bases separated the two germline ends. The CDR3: CASSLGTGWTEAFF. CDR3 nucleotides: TGTGCCAGCAGCTTAGGAACAGGGTGGACTGAAGCTTTCTTT.

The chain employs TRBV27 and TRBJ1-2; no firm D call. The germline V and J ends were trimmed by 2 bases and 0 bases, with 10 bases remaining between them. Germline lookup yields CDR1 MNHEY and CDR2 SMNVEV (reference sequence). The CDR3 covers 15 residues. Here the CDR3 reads CASSLLSSANYGYTF. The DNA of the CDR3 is TGTGCCAGCAGTTTACTCTCTTCAGCTAACTATGGCTACACCTTC.

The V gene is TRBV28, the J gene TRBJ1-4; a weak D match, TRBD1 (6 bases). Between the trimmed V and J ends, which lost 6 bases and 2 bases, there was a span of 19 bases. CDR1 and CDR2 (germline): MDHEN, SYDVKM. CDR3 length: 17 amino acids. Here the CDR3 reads CASRPVQGGWTNEKLFF. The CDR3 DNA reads TGTGCCAGCAGGCCTGTACAGGGAGGTTGGACTAATGAAAAACTGTTTTTT.

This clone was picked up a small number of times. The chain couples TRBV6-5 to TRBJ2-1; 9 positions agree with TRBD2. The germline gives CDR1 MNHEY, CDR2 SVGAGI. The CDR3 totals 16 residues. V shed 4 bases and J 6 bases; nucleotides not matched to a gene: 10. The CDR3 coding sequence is TGTGCCAGCAGTTTAACCTCTAGCGGGAATTTCAATGAGCAGTTCTTC. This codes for CASSLTSSGNFNEQFF.

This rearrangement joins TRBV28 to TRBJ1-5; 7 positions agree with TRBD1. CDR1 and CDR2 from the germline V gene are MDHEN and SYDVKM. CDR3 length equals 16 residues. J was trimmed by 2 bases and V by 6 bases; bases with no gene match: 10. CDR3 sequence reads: CASSHDREVGNQPQHF. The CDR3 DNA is TGTGCCAGCAGCCATGACAGGGAGGTCGGCAATCAGCCCCAGCATTTT.

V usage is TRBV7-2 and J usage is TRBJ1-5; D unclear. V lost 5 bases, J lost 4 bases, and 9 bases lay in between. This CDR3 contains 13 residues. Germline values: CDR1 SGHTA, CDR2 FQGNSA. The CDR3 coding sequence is TGTGCCAGCAGCCCCGACGGAAATCAGCCCCAGCATTTT. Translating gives CASSPDGNQPQHF.

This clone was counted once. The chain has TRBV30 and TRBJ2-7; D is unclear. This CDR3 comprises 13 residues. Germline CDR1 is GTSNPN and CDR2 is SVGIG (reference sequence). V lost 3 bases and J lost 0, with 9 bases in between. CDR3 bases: TGTGCCTGGAGAGAAGGACGCTCCTACGAGCAGTACTTC. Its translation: CAWREGRSYEQYF. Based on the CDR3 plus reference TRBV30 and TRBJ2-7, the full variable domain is SQTIHQWPATLVQPVGSPLSLECTVEGTSNPNLYWYRQAAGRGLQLLFYSVGIGQISSEVPQNLSASRPQDRQFILSSKKLLLSDSGFYLCAWREGRSYEQYFGPGTRLTVT.

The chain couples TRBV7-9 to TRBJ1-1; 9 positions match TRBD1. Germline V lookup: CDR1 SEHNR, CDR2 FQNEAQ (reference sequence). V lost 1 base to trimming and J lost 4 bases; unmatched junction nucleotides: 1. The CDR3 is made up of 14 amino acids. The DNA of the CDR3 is TGTGCCAGCAGCTTAGACAGGGGGCGCACTGAAGCTTTCTTT. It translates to CASSLDRGRTEAFF.

CDR3 sequence: CASSSRFFGYTF. CDR3 DNA: TGTGCCAGCAGTTCTAGGTTTTTTGGCTACACCTTC. V and J are TRBV6-5 and TRBJ1-2; D ambiguous. The CDR3 spans 12 residues. V was clipped by 4 bases and J by 7 bases, with 10 bases between them. Germline V gene data show CDR1 as MNHEY and CDR2 as SVGAGI.

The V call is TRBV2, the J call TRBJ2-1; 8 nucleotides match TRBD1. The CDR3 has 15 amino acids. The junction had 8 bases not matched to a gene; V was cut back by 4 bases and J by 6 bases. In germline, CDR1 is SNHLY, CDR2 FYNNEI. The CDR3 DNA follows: TGTGCCAGCAGTGTAGGGCAGGGGGCTCTCAATGAGCAGTTCTTC. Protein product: CASSVGQGALNEQFF.

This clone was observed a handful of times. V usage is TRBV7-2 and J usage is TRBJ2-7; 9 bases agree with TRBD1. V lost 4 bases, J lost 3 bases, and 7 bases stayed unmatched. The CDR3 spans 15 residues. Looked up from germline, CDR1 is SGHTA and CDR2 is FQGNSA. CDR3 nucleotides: TGTGCCAGCAGCTCAGGAACAGGGGGCTTCTACGAGCAGTACTTC. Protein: CASSSGTGGFYEQYF.